This is a list of T cell receptor beta chains from one sample in a study of regulatory and conventional T cells in RAG deficiency. Sequencing was performed with immunoSEQ multiplex PCR; in TCRdb, only in-frame clones are kept and a portion is missing. The sample lists roughly 35,000 clones; about 91% were seen once. This sample was also put to use in a study of regulatory T cells.

The specimen was CD8+ T cells sorted from blood. These receptors all stem from a human donor in good health. Each CDR3 is given with its conserved first and last residue. Each record gives: J gene, D gene, CDR3 length, V gene, clone size, CDR3 protein, CDR3 DNA. D genes are given only for firm matches. Size tells how often a clone was seen (once, few, many) or the class of an expanded clone, and some rows leave it out.

>TRBJ2-7|.|15|TRBV19|.
CASSPRTAGWDEQYF
TGTGCCAGTAGTCCGAGGACAGCCGGTTGGGACGAGCAGTACTTC
>TRBJ2-7|TRBD1|12|TRBV19|few
CASGDRGYEQYF
TGTGCCAGTGGGGACAGGGGCTACGAGCAGTACTTC
>TRBJ2-7|TRBD2|14|TRBV6-9|.
CASSYTAGVYEQYF
TGTGCCAGCAGTTACACAGCGGGAGTCTACGAGCAGTACTTC
>TRBJ2-5|.|15|TRBV6-1|.
CASWGQGLVSETQYF
TGTGCCAGCTGGGGGCAGGGATTGGTTTCTGAGACCCAGTACTTC
>TRBJ2-7|.|13|TRBV4-1|.
CASSQVGAGEQYF
TGCGCCAGCAGCCAAGTAGGAGCGGGCGAGCAGTACTTC
>TRBJ1-5|.|13|TRBV19|.
CASKDYSNQPQHF
TGTGCCAGCAAAGATTATAGCAATCAGCCCCAGCATTTT
>TRBJ2-7|.|12|TRBV29-1|.
CSVEAMVGEQYF
TGCAGCGTTGAAGCAATGGTGGGTGAGCAGTACTTC
>TRBJ1-1|.|14|TRBV9|.
CASSSPGVGTEAFF
TGTGCCAGCAGCTCCCCGGGGGTGGGCACTGAAGCTTTCTTT
>TRBJ1-1|.|17|TRBV28|few
CASTHVAVTRWNTEAFF
TGTGCCAGCACCCATGTCGCGGTTACAAGATGGAACACTGAAGCTTTCTTT
>TRBJ1-4|TRBD1|15|TRBV7-9|.
CASSLAGTGNEKLFF
TGTGCCAGCAGCTTAGCTGGGACAGGGAATGAAAAACTGTTTTTT
>TRBJ2-7|.|14|TRBV7-8|.
CASSLGDPGEEQYF
TGTGCCAGCAGCTTAGGAGACCCCGGTGAGGAGCAGTACTTC
>TRBJ2-7|.|16|TRBV11-1|.
CASSSRGSFSPYEQYF
TGTGCCAGCAGCTCCAGGGGCAGCTTTTCCCCGTACGAGCAGTACTTC
>TRBJ1-4|TRBD1|15|TRBV6-1|.
CASSGVTGTNEKLFF
TGTGCCAGCAGTGGAGTGACAGGGACTAATGAAAAACTGTTTTTT
>TRBJ2-7|.|14|TRBV5-1|.
CASSLGQASYEQYF
TGCGCCAGCAGCTTGGGGCAGGCCTCCTACGAGCAGTACTTC
>TRBJ2-7|.|13|TRBV19|.
CASSIMGSHEQYF
TGTGCCAGTAGTATAATGGGCTCCCACGAGCAGTACTTC
>TRBJ1-5|.|12|TRBV27|once
CASSRPNRPQHF
TGTGCCAGCAGTCGTCCGAATCGGCCCCAGCATTTT
>TRBJ1-6|.|15|TRBV6-5|few
CASSYSNPLQSPLHF
TGTGCCAGCAGTTACTCGAACCCCCTTCAGTCACCCCTCCACTTT
>TRBJ2-3|.|13|TRBV7-7|.
CASNSQMRDTQYF
TGTGCTAGCAACTCCCAGATGCGGGATACGCAGTATTTT
>TRBJ1-1|TRBD1|14|TRBV6-5|.
CASSATGQNTEAFF
TGTGCCAGCAGTGCGACAGGGCAGAACACTGAAGCTTTCTTT
>TRBJ2-3|.|13|TRBV18|.
CASSPPTTDTQYF
TGTGCCAGCTCACCACCTACCACAGATACGCAGTATTTT
>TRBJ2-5|.|15|TRBV7-9|.
CASSPDAAARVAQYF
TGTGCCAGCAGCCCAGACGCAGCGGCTCGGGTGGCCCAGTACTTC
>TRBJ2-1|TRBD2|15|TRBV7-9|once
CASSQLLAGQDEQFF
TGTGCCAGCAGCCAACTACTAGCGGGACAGGATGAGCAGTTCTTC
>TRBJ2-3|.|14|TRBV4-1|.
CASSQAGSTDTQYF
TGCGCCAGCAGCCAAGCCGGAAGCACAGATACGCAGTATTTT
>TRBJ2-7|.|12|TRBV5-4|.
CAWGGGSYEQYF
TGTGCCTGGGGGGGCGGTTCCTACGAGCAGTACTTC
>TRBJ2-7|.|13|TRBV6-5|.
CATGGRGWYEQYF
TGTGCCACTGGTGGCAGGGGTTGGTACGAGCAGTACTTC
>TRBJ1-2|.|16|TRBV5-6|.
CASSQPSQVFFYGYTF
TGTGCCAGCAGCCAACCCTCGCAGGTCTTTTTCTATGGCTACACCTTC
>TRBJ2-1|TRBD1|14|TRBV6-1|.
CASSDGQGADEQFF
TGTGCCAGCAGTGACGGGCAGGGGGCGGATGAGCAGTTCTTC
>TRBJ1-2|TRBD1|13|TRBV5-1|.
CASSFGTGYGYTF
TGCGCCAGCAGCTTCGGGACAGGGTATGGCTACACCTTC
>TRBJ2-7|TRBD2|15|TRBV6-5|.
CASSPRGGESHEQYF
TGTGCCAGCAGTCCTCGGGGAGGGGAGAGCCACGAGCAGTACTTC
>TRBJ1-2|.|16|TRBV5-1|.
CASSPDPGGNNYGYTF
TGCGCCAGCAGCCCGGACCCCGGGGGGAACAACTATGGCTACACCTTC
>TRBJ1-2|TRBD1|16|TRBV19|.
CASLGQGGSVYYGYTF
TGTGCCAGTCTAGGACAGGGAGGAAGTGTTTATTATGGCTACACCTTC
>TRBJ1-1|.|14|TRBV7-9|few
CASSQTGQLTEAFF
TGTGCCAGCAGCCAGACAGGACAGCTCACTGAAGCTTTCTTT
>TRBJ2-1|TRBD1|15|TRBV27|.
CASSSGTGGYNEQFF
TGTGCCAGCAGTTCCGGGACAGGAGGGTACAATGAGCAGTTCTTC
>TRBJ1-1|.|15|TRBV4-1|.
CASSPSSGQNTEAFF
TGCGCCAGCAGCCCGAGTTCGGGACAAAACACTGAAGCTTTCTTT
>TRBJ1-1|.|12|TRBV19|.
CASRSGSTEAFF
TGTGCCAGTAGGTCCGGGAGCACTGAAGCTTTCTTT
>TRBJ1-1|TRBD1|16|TRBV28|.
CASSSGQGPIMTEAFF
TGTGCCAGCAGCTCGGGACAGGGTCCGATAATGACTGAAGCTTTCTTT
>TRBJ2-7|TRBD1|14|TRBV9|once
CASSPGQGTYEQYF
TGTGCCAGCAGCCCAGGACAGGGAACCTACGAGCAGTACTTC
>TRBJ1-2|TRBD1|17|TRBV6-1|.
CASSDPGTALLNYGYTF
TGTGCCAGCAGTGATCCCGGGACAGCCCTCCTTAACTATGGCTACACCTTC
>TRBJ1-2|.|12|TRBV2|.
CASMQEQDGYTF
TGTGCCAGCATGCAGGAGCAAGATGGCTACACCTTC
>TRBJ2-7|TRBD2|16|TRBV11-2|.
CASSLWAGREIDEQYF
TGTGCCAGCAGCTTATGGGCGGGGAGGGAGATCGACGAGCAGTACTTC
>TRBJ2-7|TRBD2|14|TRBV5-5|once
CASSLGGTSHEQYF
TGTGCCAGCAGCTTGGGGGGGACTAGTCACGAGCAGTACTTC
>TRBJ2-3|TRBD1|14|TRBV7-9|once
CASSAGQGVDTQYF
TGTGCCAGCAGCGCGGGACAGGGAGTGGATACGCAGTATTTT
>TRBJ2-5|.|14|TRBV4-2|.
CASSQEGRGETQYF
TGTGCCAGCAGCCAAGAGGGGCGCGGAGAGACCCAGTACTTC
>TRBJ2-3|TRBD2|17|TRBV27|.
CASSLSASGSSTDTQYF
TGTGCCAGCAGTTTATCGGCTAGCGGGTCTAGCACAGATACGCAGTATTTT
>TRBJ1-4|.|15|TRBV4-1|.
CASSQVFSTNEKLFF
TGCGCCAGCAGCCAAGTGTTCAGCACTAATGAAAAACTGTTTTTT
>TRBJ2-7|.|12|TRBV13|once
CASSSRSYEQYF
TGTGCCAGCAGCTCTAGGTCCTACGAGCAGTACTTC
>TRBJ2-3|.|14|TRBV6-1|.
CASRISFRTDTQYF
TGTGCCAGCAGAATCAGCTTTCGCACAGATACGCAGTATTTT
>TRBJ1-3|.|16|TRBV18|few
CASSSATADSGNTIYF
TGTGCCAGCTCATCCGCGACAGCCGACTCTGGAAACACCATATATTTT
>TRBJ2-5|.|18|TRBV5-6|.
CASSKVPGQGTPGSAQYF
TGTGCCAGCAGCAAAGTCCCCGGGCAGGGGACTCCCGGTAGTGCCCAGTACTTC
>TRBJ2-7|TRBD1|15|TRBV12-5|.
CASGQPVGQLYEQYF
TGTGCTAGTGGCCAACCCGTGGGACAGTTATACGAGCAGTACTTC
>TRBJ2-1|TRBD2|14|TRBV5-4|once
CASSRLAETNEQFF
TGTGCCAGCAGCCGACTAGCGGAAACCAATGAGCAGTTCTTC
>TRBJ1-1|TRBD1|14|TRBV30|.
CAWTTGTGAVEAFF
TGTGCCTGGACTACCGGGACAGGGGCGGTTGAAGCTTTCTTT
>TRBJ2-1|.|13|TRBV4-1|.
CASSRSSVDEQFF
TGCGCCAGCAGCCGAAGCAGTGTCGATGAGCAGTTCTTC
>TRBJ2-7|TRBD1|15|TRBV7-8|.
CASSPTGTGFHEQYF
TGTGCCAGCAGCCCAACCGGGACAGGGTTCCACGAGCAGTACTTC
>TRBJ2-1|.|12|TRBV6-5|.
CASSGQGYEQFF
TGTGCCAGCAGTGGCCAGGGGTATGAGCAGTTCTTC
>TRBJ1-5|.|16|TRBV6-1|.
CASSVLSPRGDQPQHF
TGTGCCAGCAGTGTTTTGTCGCCAAGGGGAGATCAGCCCCAGCATTTT
>TRBJ1-1|.|18|TRBV5-1|.
CASSTERASMTMNTEAFF
TGCGCCAGCAGCACGGAACGGGCATCAATGACAATGAACACTGAAGCTTTCTTT